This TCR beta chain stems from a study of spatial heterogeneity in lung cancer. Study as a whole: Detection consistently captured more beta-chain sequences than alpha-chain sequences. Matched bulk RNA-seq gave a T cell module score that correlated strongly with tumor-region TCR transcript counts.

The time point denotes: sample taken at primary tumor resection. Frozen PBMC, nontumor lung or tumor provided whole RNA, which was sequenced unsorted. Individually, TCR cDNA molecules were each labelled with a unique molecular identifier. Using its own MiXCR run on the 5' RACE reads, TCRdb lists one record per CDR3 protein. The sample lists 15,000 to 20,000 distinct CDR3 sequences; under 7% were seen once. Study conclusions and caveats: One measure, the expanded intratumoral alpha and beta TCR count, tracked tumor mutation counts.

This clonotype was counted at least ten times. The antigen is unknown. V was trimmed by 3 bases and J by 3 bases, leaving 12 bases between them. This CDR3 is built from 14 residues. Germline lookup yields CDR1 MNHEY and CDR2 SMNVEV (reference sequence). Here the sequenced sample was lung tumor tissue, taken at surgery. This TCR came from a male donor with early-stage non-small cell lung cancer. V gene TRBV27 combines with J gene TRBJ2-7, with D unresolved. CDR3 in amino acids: CASSFVGSYYEQYF. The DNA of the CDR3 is TGTGCCAGCAGTTTTGTCGGCAGCTACTACGAGCAGTACTTC.